The 11 T cell receptor beta chains listed next were all sequenced from one sample in a study of blood T cell repertoires in COVID-19. Assay used: immunoSEQ multiplex PCR; TCRdb lists only in-frame clones, some missing. The sample holds over 450,000 clones, 75% to 90% seen once. The sample consisted of peripheral blood. The receptor set was obtained from a man aged 18 to 29 with COVID-19, enrolled during active disease.

The chain recombines TRBV5-6 with TRBJ2-3, with D uncertain. The CDR3 consists of 14 residues. Trimming removed 5 bases from V and 0 bases from J, with 10 bases in between. Germline values: CDR1 SGHDT, CDR2 YYEEEE. CDR3 loop: CASRIAPSTDTQYF. CDR3 nucleotide sequence: TGTGCCAGCAGGATCGCGCCTAGCACAGATACGCAGTATTTT.

The chain has TRBV2 and TRBJ2-2; 10 positions match TRBD1. CDR3 length equals 15 residues. J was trimmed by 4 bases and V by 6 bases; bases with no gene match: 5. CDR1 SNHLY and CDR2 FYNNEI come from the germline V gene. The CDR3 DNA is TGTGCCAGCAGCCGGGACAGGGGAAGCACCGGGGAGCTGTTTTTT. It yields the protein CASSRDRGSTGELFF.

The V and J genes are TRBV3-1 (or the pseudogene TRBV3-2) and TRBJ2-2, with a weak D call TRBD2 (6 bases). Trimming pared 6 bases from V and 6 bases from J, leaving 11 bases between. Germline V gene sequence: CDR1 LGHDT, CDR2 YNNKEL (reference sequence). The length of the CDR3 is 13 residues. CDR3 sequence: CASRQWGAGELFF. The CDR3 DNA reads TGTGCCAGCAGACAATGGGGGGCCGGGGAGCTGTTTTTT.

The chain links TRBV4-1 to TRBJ2-5; 11 bases are shared with TRBD2. Trimming took 0 bases from V and 4 from J; bases not matched to a gene: 1. Germline V CDR1 and CDR2: MGHRA, YSYEKL. CDR3 length: 15 residues. CDR3 DNA: TGCGCCAGCAGCCAAGATCTAGCGGGAGGAGAGACCCAGTACTTC. Its translation: CASSQDLAGGETQYF.

V gene TRBV7-6 combines with J gene TRBJ2-1; 9 bases agree with TRBD1. This CDR3 spans 21 amino acids. V trimming: 2 bases; J trimming: 2 bases; junction bases outside the gene matches: 19. The germline V gene encodes CDR1 SGHVS and CDR2 FNYEAQ. CDR3 sequence reads: CASSLKKGARGQGRTYNEQFF. In nucleotides, the CDR3 is TGTGCCAGCAGCTTAAAAAAGGGGGCCCGGGGACAGGGTAGGACCTACAATGAGCAGTTCTTC.

The sample holds one count of this clone. The chain is built from TRBV20-1 and TRBJ2-1; perhaps TRBD1 as D (6 bases). V was pared by 3 bases and J by 0 bases, with 18 bases between. The CDR3 loop spans 17 amino acids. CDR1 and CDR2 from the germline V gene are DFQATT and SNEGSKA (reference sequence). The CDR3 is CSASPSRGPSSYNEQFF. The DNA of the CDR3 is TGCAGTGCTAGTCCAAGCAGGGGTCCCTCCTCCTACAATGAGCAGTTCTTC.

The V gene is TRBV28, the J gene TRBJ1-4; a weak D match, TRBD1 (6 bases). This CDR3 contains 15 residues. Germline V gives CDR1 MDHEN, CDR2 SYDVKM. Trimming took off 5 bases at V and 6 bases at J, with 16 bases between the two ends. The CDR3 region has the DNA TGTGCCAGCAGTCAAACGGAGGGGGGGGATGAAAAACTGTTTTTT. This translates into CASSQTEGGDEKLFF.

This clone is a singleton in its sample. This CDR3 is CASSYTAASTDTQYF. In DNA, the CDR3 is TGTGCCAGCAGTTACACAGCGGCTAGCACAGATACGCAGTATTTT. The chain carries TRBV6-5 and TRBJ2-3, with D possibly matching TRBD2 (5 bases). CDR3 length: 15 amino acids. V lost 2 bases and J lost 0, with 9 bases in between. Germline CDR1 is MNHEY and CDR2 is SVGAGI.

This clone is a singleton in its sample. The chain uses TRBV29-1 and TRBJ1-3, with D possibly TRBD1 on 5 matching bases. This CDR3 comprises 10 residues. V was pared by 4 bases and J by 8 bases, with 6 bases between. Looked up from germline, CDR1 is SQVTM and CDR2 is ANQGSEA. CDR3 nucleotide sequence: TGCAGCGTTGTAGGGGACACCATATATTTT. The encoded protein is CSVVGDTIYF.

This chain links TRBV14 with TRBJ2-7; perhaps TRBD1 as D (7 bases). Per the germline V gene, CDR1 is SGHDN and CDR2 is FVKESK. The CDR3 spans 15 residues. Trimming removed 4 bases from V and 3 bases from J, with 16 bases in between. CDR3 sequence reads: CASSLERRDSYEQYF. CDR3 in DNA: TGTGCCAGCAGCCTCGAACGGAGGGACAGCTACGAGCAGTACTTC.

This clone appeared a few times. The CDR3 region is CASSQDRGYGYTF. The CDR3 DNA reads TGCGCCAGCAGTCAGGACAGGGGATATGGCTACACCTTC. V gene TRBV10-1 combines with J gene TRBJ1-2; TRBD1 matches at 9 bases. Trimming cost V 5 bases and J 5 bases; bases outside gene matches: 3. Germline CDR1 reads WNHNN; CDR2 reads SYGVQD (reference sequence). This CDR3 has 13 amino acids.